The 5 T cell receptor beta chains in this list originate from one sample, sequenced in a study of PD-L1 blockade in urothelial cancer. Profiled with immunoSEQ multiplex PCR; TCRdb holds only in-frame clones, not every one. The data show 85,000 to 90,000 clones, 90% to 95% seen once. The material sequenced was PBMCs, taken around atezolizumab (anti-PD-L1) treatment. The receptors shown here come from a man aged 55 to 70 with urothelial cancer.

This clone was observed a single time. The rearrangement joins TRBV4-2 to TRBJ2-2; D is undetermined. The CDR3 is made up of 16 amino acids. Between the trimmed V and J ends, which lost 0 bases and 4 bases, there was a span of 12 bases. The germline gives CDR1 LGHNA, CDR2 YNFKEQ. The CDR3 is CASSQDRSPSTGELFF. Here the CDR3 DNA reads TGTGCCAGCAGCCAAGATAGAAGCCCGAGCACCGGGGAGCTGTTTTTT.

The chain combines TRBV6-6 with TRBJ1-1; D gene ambiguous. This CDR3 region has 15 residues. Germline CDR1 is MNHNY and CDR2 is SVGAGI (reference sequence). The germline V and J ends were trimmed by 2 bases and 1 base, with 11 bases remaining between them. CDR3 sequence (DNA): TGTGCCAGCAGTTACGCCGGCGAGGGGAACACTGAAGCTTTCTTT. Amino acids: CASSYAGEGNTEAFF.

The chain carries TRBV5-1 and TRBJ2-2; 8 nucleotides align to TRBD2. The CDR3 runs to 16 residues. The V segment lost 2 bases and the J segment 3 bases; nucleotides outside the gene matches: 6. CDR1 is SGHRS, CDR2 YFSETQ, per germline. The CDR3 here is CASSFGGGQYTGELFF. CDR3 coding DNA: TGCGCCAGCAGCTTCGGCGGGGGGCAATACACCGGGGAGCTGTTTTTT. The variable domain in full, with the rest retrieved from reference TRBV5-1 and TRBJ2-2, is KAGVTQTPRYLIKTRGQQVTLSCSPISGHRSVSWYQQTPGQGLQFLFEYFSETQRNKGNFPGRFSGRQFSNSRSEMNVSTLELGDSALYLCASSFGGGQYTGELFFGEGSRLTVL.

This clone was seen a single time. This sequence joins TRBV9 and TRBJ1-2, with D uncertain. The CDR3 spans 15 residues. Trimming left V 1 base short and J 0 bases short, with 10 bases between. Germline values: CDR1 SGDLS, CDR2 YYNGEE. As DNA, the CDR3 is TGTGCCAGCAGCGTAAGCACAGACCCTAACTATGGCTACACCTTC. Encoded protein: CASSVSTDPNYGYTF. The full variable domain, in which reference TRBV9 and TRBJ1-2 provide the parts outside the CDR3, is DSGVTQTPKHLITATGQRVTLRCSPRSGDLSVYWYQQSLDQGLQFLIQYYNGEERAKGNILERFSAQQFPDLHSELNLSSLELGDSALYFCASSVSTDPNYGYTFGSGTRLTVV.

The chain carries TRBV6-1 and TRBJ2-5; D unclear. CDR1 is MNHNS and CDR2 is SASEGT in the germline V gene. The CDR3 extends over 12 amino acids. V was cut by 6 bases and J by 4 bases, with 9 bases left in between. The CDR3 spells CASSSSGETQYF. CDR3 bases: TGTGCCAGCAGCTCCTCGGGAGAGACCCAGTACTTC.